This T cell receptor (beta chain) was sequenced for a study of blood T cell repertoires in COVID-19. The table came from immunoSEQ multiplex PCR; TCRdb's copy has only in-frame clones and leaves some out. The table records fewer than 350,000 clones, roughly 90% of them present only once. Per germline, CDR1 SGHRS and CDR2 YFSETQ. The junction had 2 bases not matched to a gene; V was cut back by 0 bases and J by 5 bases. The CDR3 runs 15 residues. This clone was recorded once. The sample was PBMCs or T cells enriched from blood (not recorded which). This receptor was identified in a woman aged 25 to 39 who had recovered from COVID-19. The chain has TRBV5-1 and TRBJ1-4; 9 bases are a match to TRBD1. CDR3 DNA sequence: TGCGCCAGCAGCTTGGACGGACAGGGGAATGAAAAACTGTTTTTT. It specifies CASSLDGQGNEKLFF.